This T cell receptor (beta chain) was captured in a study of technical replicates of blood from four donors. The table came from immunoSEQ multiplex PCR; TCRdb's copy has only in-frame clones and leaves some out. The sample yields 70,000 to 80,000 clones, about nine tenths seen once. This CDR3 has 14 amino acids. CDR1 is LNHDA, CDR2 SQIVND, per germline (reference sequence). V was pared by 10 bases and J by 0 bases, with 13 bases between. The receptor was derived from a human donor in good health. Some clones in this sample may be carry-over from other donors' samples. Material for sequencing was T cells isolated from PBMCs. The chain combines TRBV19 with TRBJ2-1, with a weak D call TRBD1 (7 bases). CDR3 in amino acids: CATAGGSSYNEQFF. CDR3 DNA sequence: TGTGCCACCGCAGGGGGGAGCTCCTACAATGAGCAGTTCTTC.